Below, 27 T cell receptor beta chains from the same sample are listed, as sequenced in a study of CD8+ T cells in alopecia areata. Documented treatment: oral pan-JAK inhibitor, 5-10 mg twice daily. Sequencing relied on a cDNA template that was reverse transcribed from extracted RNA. Some clones are missing from TCRdb's copy, which holds only in-frame ones; the method was immunoSEQ multiplex PCR. This sample yields under 200,000 clones, of which just over 65% are seen a single time; roughly 0.85% belongs to the top ten. The sequenced sample was CD4+ T cells sorted from blood, obtained at week 4, from a patient treated with tofacitinib. Source of these receptors: a human donor with alopecia areata.

The chain is built from TRBV5-1 and TRBJ2-3; 8 bases match TRBD1. The germline gives CDR1 SGHRS, CDR2 YFSETQ. The CDR3 has 13 residues. J lost 5 bases, V lost 6 bases, and 5 bases had no gene match. The CDR3 nucleotides are TGCGCCAGCAAAGGACAGGGAGGAGATACGCAGTATTTT. Residues: CASKGQGGDTQYF.

The chain uses TRBV11-2 and TRBJ2-1; tentative D call: TRBD1 (5 bases). Germline V CDR1 and CDR2: SGHAT, FQNNGV. Trimming took 4 bases from V and 5 from J, leaving 15 bases between them. There are 15 residues in the CDR3. The CDR3 sequence: CASSSSGIPHNEQFF. For the CDR3, the DNA is TGTGCCAGCAGCTCCTCAGGGATACCACACAATGAGCAGTTCTTC.

The CDR3 bases are TGTGCCTGGAGTCCGGGGGAATATGGCTACACCTTC. Translating gives CAWSPGEYGYTF. V gene TRBV30 combines with J gene TRBJ1-2, with D maybe TRBD1 (5 bases). Germline CDR1 reads GTSNPN; CDR2 reads SVGIG (reference sequence). The CDR3 covers 12 residues. The V end was cut by 2 bases, the J end by 5 bases, with 9 bases between.

This chain connects TRBV5-1 to TRBJ2-1; D is possibly TRBD2 (6 bases). CDR3 length: 15 amino acids. CDR1 and CDR2 (germline): SGHRS, YFSETQ. V lost 0 bases to trimming and J lost 5 bases, with 12 bases between them. DNA of the CDR3: TGCGCCAGCAGCTTGGGATTCGGGGGTGACAATGAGCAGTTCTTC. As protein: CASSLGFGGDNEQFF.

This chain joins TRBV30 and TRBJ2-7; a weak D match, TRBD1 (5 bases). Germline V gene lookup returns CDR1 GTSNPN and CDR2 SVGIG (reference sequence). The V end was cut by 6 bases, the J end by 3 bases, with 18 bases between. The CDR3 spans 14 residues. This CDR3 is CACTREGAGYEQYF. DNA for the CDR3: TGTGCCTGCACAAGGGAAGGGGCCGGCTACGAGCAGTACTTC.

V is TRBV7-3 and J is TRBJ2-6; D may be TRBD1 or TRBD2 (5 bases each). This CDR3 is 17 amino acids long. The germline gives CDR1 SGHTA, CDR2 FQGTGA. Trimming took 0 bases from V and 0 from J, leaving 9 bases between them. The CDR3 spells CASSLTGTNSGANVLTF. The CDR3 DNA is TGTGCCAGCAGCTTAACAGGGACCAACTCTGGGGCCAACGTCCTGACTTTC.

J is TRBJ2-5 and V is TRBV29-1; the D call may be TRBD1 or TRBD2 (5 bases each). This CDR3 is built from 14 residues. The ends were cut back, 7 bases at V and 4 bases at J, with 19 bases in the middle. Germline V gene data show CDR1 as SQVTM and CDR2 as ANQGSEA. DNA of the CDR3: TGCAGCGCAGCCGGGGCAGGGAAGCGAGAGACCCAGTACTTC. Translating gives CSAAGAGKRETQYF.

Only a few counts were recorded for this clone. The rearrangement joins TRBV5-1 to TRBJ2-2; tentatively, D is TRBD1 (6 bases). The CDR3 extends over 14 amino acids. Germline V gives CDR1 SGHRS, CDR2 YFSETQ. The ends were cut back, 4 bases at V and 1 base at J, with 8 bases in the middle. CDR3 in DNA: TGCGCCAGCAGCCTACAGGGGAACACCGGGGAGCTGTTTTTT. Its protein is CASSLQGNTGELFF.

This clone was counted between two and nine times. V gene TRBV2 combines with J gene TRBJ1-2; TRBD1 matches at 7 bases. The CDR3 sequence is 12 residues long. V trimming: 6 bases; J trimming: 5 bases; junction bases outside the gene matches: 3. CDR1 is SNHLY, CDR2 FYNNEI, per germline. This CDR3 is CASRGDSYGYTF. CDR3 coding DNA: TGTGCCAGCAGGGGGGACAGTTATGGCTACACCTTC. Looking up the rest from reference TRBV2 and TRBJ1-2 gives the full variable domain: EPEVTQTPSHQVTQMGQEVILRCVPISNHLYFYWYRQILGQKVEFLVSFYNNEISEKSEIFDDQFSVERPDGSNFTLKIRSTKLEDSAMYFCASRGDSYGYTFGSGTRLTVV.

Comments on this clone: Other DNA sequences of this sample code for an identical CDR3. The V gene is TRBV25-1, the J gene TRBJ2-1; D gene unclear. The V gene's germline CDR1 is MGHDK and CDR2 SYGVNS. The V and J ends lost 1 base and 0 bases respectively, with 4 bases between them. CDR3 length: 14 amino acids. The CDR3 loop is CASSELSSYNEQFF. CDR3 in DNA: TGTGCCAGCAGTGAATTGAGCTCCTACAATGAGCAGTTCTTC.

The genes are TRBV2 and TRBJ2-3; D is possibly TRBD1 or TRBD2 (6 bases each). The germline V and J ends were trimmed by 6 bases and 0 bases, with 16 bases remaining between them. This CDR3 contains 16 residues. Germline CDR1 is SNHLY and CDR2 is FYNNEI. CDR3 amino acids: CASSPRGDPSTDTQYF. The CDR3 bases are TGTGCCAGCAGCCCTAGGGGGGATCCTAGCACAGATACGCAGTATTTT.

Turning to this clone: Distinct nucleotide sequences in the sample also encode this CDR3. The V call is TRBV29-1, the J call TRBJ1-2; D is undetermined. Per germline, CDR1 SQVTM and CDR2 ANQGSEA. V lost 6 bases to trimming and J lost 6 bases, with 2 bases between them. The CDR3 length is 8 residues. The DNA for the CDR3 is TGCAGCGTGGATGGCTACACCTTC. Its protein product is CSVDGYTF.

The rearrangement uses TRBV30 and TRBJ2-5; D is possibly TRBD2 (5 bases). Germline-derived CDR1 and CDR2 are GTSNPN and SVGIG (reference sequence). The CDR3 length is 13 residues. V lost 3 bases and J 5 bases, leaving 13 bases between the germline ends. CDR3 in amino acids: CAWSSGRGETQYF. The CDR3, as DNA: TGTGCCTGGAGCTCGGGGAGAGGGGAGACCCAGTACTTC.

As for this clone: The junction departs from germline at one end; a sequencing error may be responsible. V usage is TRBV29-1 and J usage is TRBJ2-2; the match to TRBD1 covers 8 bases. CDR1 is SQVTM, CDR2 ANQGSEA, per germline. This CDR3 is 12 amino acids long. CDR3 in amino acids: CSAEQGVGELFF. The CDR3 nucleotides read TGCAGCGCTGAACAGGGGGTCGGGGAGCTGTTTTTT.

This clone occurred a few times. The gene calls are TRBV5-6 and TRBJ1-4; no definite D call. Germline lookup yields CDR1 SGHDT and CDR2 YYEEEE. Trimming left V 4 bases short and J 7 bases short, with 17 bases between. This CDR3 has 15 residues. The CDR3 region has the DNA TGTGCCAGCAGCGGGGAGCCTACAAGAGGTGAAAAACTGTTTTTT. It encodes CASSGEPTRGEKLFF.

This clone turned up a few times. V usage is TRBV29-1 and J usage is TRBJ2-3; 8 nucleotides match TRBD1. This CDR3 has 15 amino acids. Germline V CDR1 and CDR2: SQVTM, ANQGSEA. Trimming at V came to 6 bases and at J to 1 base, leaving 9 bases not matched to a gene. CDR3 residues: CSVVQPGGGTDTQYF. The CDR3 DNA is TGCAGCGTCGTACAACCAGGGGGCGGCACAGATACGCAGTATTTT.

The chain employs TRBV2 and TRBJ2-4; D unclear. The V end was cut by 4 bases, the J end by 7 bases, with 11 bases between. CDR1 is SNHLY, CDR2 FYNNEI, per germline. The CDR3 runs to 13 residues. The CDR3 sequence is CASSAGVGNIQYF. CDR3 sequence (DNA): TGTGCCAGCAGTGCGGGCGTGGGGAACATTCAGTACTTC.

The chain has TRBV29-1 and TRBJ1-6; D is unclear. This CDR3 has 12 amino acids. Trimming left V 0 bases short and J 5 bases short, with 2 bases between. Germline loops: CDR1 SQVTM, CDR2 ANQGSEA. For the CDR3, the DNA is TGCAGCGTTGAAGATCATAATTCACCCCTCCACTTT. The encoded protein is CSVEDHNSPLHF.

The genes are TRBV29-1 and TRBJ2-2; 14 bases are shared with TRBD2. Germline V CDR1 and CDR2: SQVTM, ANQGSEA. With 1 base clipped from V and 0 bases from J, the junction kept 7 bases outside the gene matches. The CDR3 sequence is 19 residues long. The CDR3 region is CSVEGRTSGGSANTGELFF. CDR3 DNA sequence: TGCAGCGTTGAAGGAAGGACTAGCGGGGGGTCGGCGAACACCGGGGAGCTGTTTTTT.

V gene TRBV9 combines with J gene TRBJ1-6; tentatively, D is TRBD1 (6 bases). The CDR3 loop spans 13 amino acids. Trimming cost V 6 bases and J 7 bases, with 11 bases left between them. Germline V gene lookup returns CDR1 SGDLS and CDR2 YYNGEE. The chain's CDR3 is CASTRDNNSPLHF. DNA for the CDR3: TGTGCCAGCACCCGGGACAACAATTCACCCCTCCACTTT.

The chain combines TRBV25-1 with TRBJ1-6; unclear D gene. CDR3 size: 13 residues. Germline V gene data show CDR1 as MGHDK and CDR2 as SYGVNS. The ends were cut back, 0 bases at V and 14 bases at J, with 11 bases in the middle. The CDR3 sequence: CASSEYGVPALHF. Here the CDR3 DNA reads TGTGCCAGCAGTGAATATGGAGTCCCAGCCCTCCACTTT.

The chain has TRBV29-1 and TRBJ2-2; the D gene is possibly TRBD1 (5 bases). The CDR3 totals 11 residues. Germline assignment: CDR1 SQVTM and CDR2 ANQGSEA. V was shortened by 7 bases and J by 7 bases, with 10 bases between the two germline ends. This CDR3 is CSATDNGELFF. CDR3 nucleotides: TGCAGCGCAACGGACAACGGGGAGCTGTTTTTT.

This chain links TRBV7-9 with TRBJ2-3; tentative D call: TRBD1 (5 bases). The CDR3 covers 14 residues. V shed 1 base and J shed 4 bases, with 9 bases lying between them. CDR1 and CDR2 from the germline V gene are SEHNR and FQNEAQ (reference sequence). The CDR3 is CASSLEWGADTQYF. DNA for the CDR3: TGTGCCAGCAGCTTAGAATGGGGCGCAGATACGCAGTATTTT.

The rearrangement joins TRBV29-1 to TRBJ2-1, with a weak D call TRBD1 (6 bases). Per germline, CDR1 SQVTM and CDR2 ANQGSEA. There are 14 residues in the CDR3. Trimming pared 7 bases from V and 2 bases from J, leaving 15 bases between. The CDR3 protein is CSATTGRPYNEQFF. CDR3 DNA sequence: TGCAGCGCGACCACAGGGCGTCCCTACAATGAGCAGTTCTTC.

This clone has a handful of counts. CDR3 nucleotide sequence: TGTGCCACAGCCCGGGACAGTAGCACAGATACGCAGTATTTT. It specifies CATARDSSTDTQYF. V and J are TRBV6-4 and TRBJ2-3; 7 bases map to TRBD1. CDR3 length: 14 residues. V lost 10 bases to trimming and J lost 0 bases; unmatched junction nucleotides: 7. CDR1 MRHNA and CDR2 SNTAGT come from the germline V gene.

The chain combines TRBV4-3 with TRBJ2-2, with D perhaps matching TRBD2 (5 bases). V shed 4 bases and J shed 2 bases, with 11 bases lying between them. Per germline, CDR1 LGHNA and CDR2 YSLEER. The length of the CDR3 is 15 residues. CDR3 sequence (DNA): TGCGCCAGCAGCCCTGGGCTAGCCAACACCGGGGAGCTGTTTTTT. Protein: CASSPGLANTGELFF.

This chain connects TRBV29-1 to TRBJ2-5; D gene uncertain. The CDR3 spans 13 residues. CDR1 is SQVTM and CDR2 is ANQGSEA in the germline V gene. V lost 6 bases, J lost 3 bases, and 14 bases lay in between. The CDR3, as DNA: TGCAGCGTAGAACGTGTAGGAGAAGAGACCCAGTACTTC. It translates to CSVERVGEETQYF.